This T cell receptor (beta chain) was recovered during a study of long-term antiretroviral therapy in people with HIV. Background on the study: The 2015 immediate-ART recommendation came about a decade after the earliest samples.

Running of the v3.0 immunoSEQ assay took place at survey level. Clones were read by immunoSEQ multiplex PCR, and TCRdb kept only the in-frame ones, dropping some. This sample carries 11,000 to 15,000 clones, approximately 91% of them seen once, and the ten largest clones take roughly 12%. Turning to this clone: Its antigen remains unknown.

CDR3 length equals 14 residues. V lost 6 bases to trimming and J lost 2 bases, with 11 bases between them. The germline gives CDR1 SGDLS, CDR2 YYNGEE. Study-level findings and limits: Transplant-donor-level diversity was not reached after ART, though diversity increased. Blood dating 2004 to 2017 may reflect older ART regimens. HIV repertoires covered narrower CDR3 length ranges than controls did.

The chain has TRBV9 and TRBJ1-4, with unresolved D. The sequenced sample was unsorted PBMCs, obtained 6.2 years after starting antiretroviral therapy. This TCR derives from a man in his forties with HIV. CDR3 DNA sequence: TGTGCCAGCAACCTAGGAGGGACTAATGAAAAACTGTTTTTT. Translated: CASNLGGTNEKLFF.